This TCR beta chain was sequenced in a study of control samples from healthy donors and cancer patients. V was clipped by 3 bases and J by 2 bases, with 14 bases between them. The CDR3 runs 16 residues. CDR1 and CDR2 (germline): LNHDA, SQIVND (reference sequence). The protocol was immunoSEQ multiplex PCR, while the TCRdb copy is restricted to in-frame clones and leaves out a portion. The sample lists 140,000 to 150,000 clones, about nine tenths seen once, with about 3% in the top ten. The gene calls are TRBV19 and TRBJ1-5; possibly TRBD1 for D (6 bases). Sequencing was done on a sample of blood. This clonotype was obtained from a man aged 25-45 years in good health. The chain's CDR3 is CASSIVAGQRNQPQHF. The DNA of the CDR3 is TGTGCCAGTAGTATTGTGGCGGGACAACGCAATCAGCCCCAGCATTTT.